This T cell receptor beta chain was obtained from a study of blood T cell repertoires in COVID-19. Study-level information: The samples span acute and convalescent COVID-19 from the United States, Italy and Spain. T cells, B-cell-depleted T cells, or PBMCs provided the cDNA or gDNA that served as material.

The germline V gene encodes CDR1 SNHLY and CDR2 FYNNEI. Trimming removed 0 bases at V and 12 bases at J, with 12 bases between. The CDR3 totals 13 residues. Original analysis: The assay estimated nucleated cells by amplifying reference gene primers. The protocol was immunoSEQ multiplex PCR, while the TCRdb copy is restricted to in-frame clones and leaves out a portion. That table gives V, J and clone size, and the DNA gave D and trimming. The repertoire includes roughly 180,000 clones, 84% of them detected once, and roughly 6.3% sits in the top ten. This clone was found a few times. The material sequenced was peripheral blood. This TCR came from a human donor in a cohort sampled during active COVID-19. The rearrangement links TRBV2 to TRBJ2-1; weak D call: TRBD2 (5 bases). The CDR3 bases are TGTGCCAGCAGTGAAGCGCTCAATCGGGGGCAGTTCTTC. Amino acids: CASSEALNRGQFF.